This entry lists 5 T cell receptor beta chains sequenced from one sample in a study of shared clonotypes between healthy human individuals. TCRdb keeps only in-frame clones here, not all; method: immunoSEQ multiplex PCR. The profile shows 550,000 to 700,000 clones, roughly 73% of them singletons. Sequenced material: memory CD4+ T cells sorted from blood. Specified subset: CD45RA-negative fraction. These receptors came from a woman aged 30 to 39 in good health.

The chain joins TRBV5-1 to TRBJ2-1; D perhaps matches TRBD2 (5 bases). Trimming took 0 bases from V and 0 from J, leaving 10 bases between them. Per the germline V gene, CDR1 is SGHRS and CDR2 is YFSETQ. The CDR3 is 16 amino acids. The CDR3 DNA is TGCGCCAGCAGCTTGGCTCTGGGGAGCTCCTACAATGAGCAGTTCTTC. Amino acids: CASSLALGSSYNEQFF.

In its sample, this clone was seen once. A much larger clone lies one base from this, so it may be a read error. The CDR3: CASSLERNTEAFF. The CDR3 DNA sequence: TGTGCCAGCAGCTTAGAGAGGAACACTGAAGCTTTCTTT. The rearrangement links TRBV11-2 to TRBJ1-1; unclear D gene. This CDR3 is 13 amino acids long. CDR1 is SGHAT and CDR2 is FQNNGV in the germline V gene. The V end was cut by 0 bases, the J end by 1 base, with 3 bases between.

The chain employs TRBV7-6 and TRBJ2-5; 8 bases line up with TRBD2. CDR1 is SGHVS, CDR2 FNYEAQ, per germline. The V gene end was trimmed by 2 bases and the J gene end by 0 bases; junction bases not matched to a gene: 2. This CDR3 contains 15 residues. CDR3 in DNA: TGTGCCAGCAGCTTAAATAGCGGGAACCAAGAGACCCAGTACTTC. Residues: CASSLNSGNQETQYF.

This chain uses TRBV11-2 with TRBJ2-7, with TRBD2 identical over 7 bases. V dropped 4 bases and J dropped 4; count of bases not matched to a gene: 10. The germline V gene encodes CDR1 SGHAT and CDR2 FQNNGV. This CDR3 has 15 residues. The CDR3 spells CASSSGGSSSYEQYF. CDR3 coding DNA: TGTGCCAGCAGCTCCGGCGGGAGTAGTAGTTACGAGCAGTACTTC.

J is TRBJ2-7 and V is TRBV18; tentatively, D is TRBD2 (7 bases). The CDR3 spans 15 residues. Looked up from germline, CDR1 is KGHSH and CDR2 is LQKENI. V dropped 1 base and J dropped 0 bases, with 10 bases sitting between them. The DNA of the CDR3 is TGTGCCAGCTCACCACTGGGAGGGGGCTCCTACGAGCAGTACTTC. Its protein product is CASSPLGGGSYEQYF.